What follows are 30 T cell receptor beta chains derived from one specimen sequenced in a study of T cell repertoires in cytomegalovirus infection (dated by TCRdb to the late 2010s). The sequencing machine was an Illumina HiSeq 1500. TCRdb reanalyzed the raw reads on its own, using fastp at Q25 for trimming and MiXCR for clone calling, and kept in-frame beta chains. Each record represents a unique CDR3 protein, reported with the most common genes and DNA among its rows. Present in this sample are over 150,000 distinct CDR3 sequences, approximately 17% of which were seen just once. Roughly a quarter of the sample lies in the top ten. Sequenced input: CD8+ T cells from PBMCs. The receptors here all came from a human donor in good health (CMV status not recorded). Some clones in this sample may be carry-over from other donors' samples.

This clonotype was detected only a few times. The CDR3 region is CASSYSQGAGQPQHF. The CDR3 DNA follows: TGTGCCAGCAGCTATTCACAGGGGGCGGGACAGCCCCAGCATTTT. This chain connects TRBV6-2 or TRBV6-3 to TRBJ1-5, with 9 bases fitting TRBD1. The CDR3 contains 15 residues. Germline trimming cut 6 bases from V and 7 bases from J; bases unmatched to any gene: 10. CDR1 MNHEY and CDR2 SVGEGT come from the germline V gene.

This clonotype was seen many times. DNA of the CDR3: TGTGCCAGCAGCTTAGACAGGGCTTTAACCTCAGGCGAGCAGTACTTC. It yields the protein CASSLDRALTSGEQYF. This chain joins TRBV7-2 and TRBJ2-7; D may be TRBD1 (6 bases). Trimming cost V 1 base and J 6 bases, with 19 bases left between them. CDR1 is SGHTA and CDR2 is FQGNSA in the germline V gene. The CDR3 totals 16 residues.

There are a few counts of this clonotype. The chain joins TRBV2 to TRBJ2-7; the match to TRBD1 covers 8 bases. Germline V CDR1 and CDR2: SNHLY, FYNNEI. The length of the CDR3 is 15 residues. With V trimmed by 1 base and J by 5 bases, 7 bases remained unmatched. CDR3 sequence: CASSEGQGARHEQYF. The DNA for the CDR3 is TGTGCCAGCAGTGAAGGTCAGGGGGCGAGGCACGAGCAGTACTTC.

This clonotype has only a few counts. The V and J genes are TRBV11-1 and TRBJ2-1; the match to TRBD1 covers 7 bases. The CDR3 runs 14 residues. Germline CDR1 reads SGHAT; CDR2 reads FQDESV (reference sequence). J was trimmed by 3 bases and V by 5 bases; bases with no gene match: 4. The CDR3 protein is CASSRTGNYNEQFF. DNA for the CDR3: TGTGCCAGCAGCCGGACAGGAAACTACAATGAGCAGTTCTTC.

This clonotype showed up just a few times. The chain employs TRBV29-1 and TRBJ1-1; TRBD1 aligns across 10 bases. Trimming cost V 7 bases and J 0 bases; bases outside gene matches: 11. This CDR3 region has 16 residues. Germline V lookup: CDR1 SQVTM, CDR2 ANQGSEA. The CDR3 DNA reads as TGCAGCGCCCTTGGACAGGGGGGCCTCTTGAACACTGAAGCTTTCTTT. Protein sequence: CSALGQGGLLNTEAFF.

A few counts support this clonotype. V gene TRBV12-3 or TRBV12-4 combines with J gene TRBJ2-3; 13 positions match TRBD2. This CDR3 comprises 16 residues. After removal of 6 bases from V and 1 base from J, the junction contained 4 bases not matched to a gene. CDR3 in amino acids: CASSGLAGEGTDTQYF. CDR3 coding DNA: TGTGCCAGCAGCGGACTAGCGGGGGAGGGCACAGATACGCAGTATTTT.

This clonotype was detected only a few times. The chain recombines TRBV28 with TRBJ2-7, with D perhaps TRBD1 (6 bases). CDR1 MDHEN and CDR2 SYDVKM come from the germline V gene. The CDR3 is made up of 13 amino acids. V was clipped by 6 bases and J by 5 bases, with 14 bases between them. This CDR3 reads CASRLTRGHEQYF. Written as DNA, the CDR3 is TGTGCCAGCAGACTGACCAGGGGTCACGAGCAGTACTTC.

This chain joins TRBV5-5 and TRBJ2-3; D gene unclear. Trimming took off 0 bases at V and 0 bases at J, with 5 bases between the two ends. Germline loops: CDR1 SGHKS, CDR2 YYEKEE (reference sequence). The CDR3 has 14 amino acids. The CDR3 DNA reads TGTGCCAGCAGCTTGGTGGACAGCACAGATACGCAGTATTTT. Protein product: CASSLVDSTDTQYF. The full variable domain, in which reference TRBV5-5 and TRBJ2-3 provide the parts outside the CDR3, is DAGVTQSPTHLIKTRGQQVTLRCSPISGHKSVSWYQQVLGQGPQFIFQYYEKEERGRGNFPDRFSARQFPNYSSELNVNALLLGDSALYLCASSLVDSTDTQYFGPGTRLTVL.

There are a few counts of this clonotype. CDR3 sequence reads: CASSVTGGGSPLHF. The DNA of the CDR3 is TGTGCCAGCAGCGTAACGGGGGGAGGGTCACCCCTCCACTTT. The chain joins TRBV9 to TRBJ1-6; possible D gene TRBD1, 5 bases. Trimming removed 1 base at V and 10 bases at J, with 12 bases between. Germline V lookup: CDR1 SGDLS, CDR2 YYNGEE. This CDR3 has 14 amino acids.

In this sample, this clonotype turned up a few times. The chain uses TRBV12-3 or TRBV12-4 and TRBJ2-7; D uncertain. Trimming stripped 4 bases from V and 7 bases from J, with 11 bases between. The CDR3 is 12 amino acids. In DNA form, the CDR3 reads TGTGCCAGCAGTTACCGCGTCCCTGAGCAGTACTTC. It is translated as CASSYRVPEQYF.

Only a few counts were recorded for this clonotype. The V gene is TRBV28, the J gene TRBJ2-7, with D possibly TRBD1 on 5 matching bases. Trimming pared 2 bases from V and 1 base from J, leaving 12 bases between. The germline V gene encodes CDR1 MDHEN and CDR2 SYDVKM. There are 15 residues in the CDR3. The CDR3 reads CASSLMDQGSYEQYF. In DNA, the CDR3 is TGTGCCAGCAGTTTAATGGATCAGGGTTCCTACGAGCAGTACTTC.

This clonotype has only a few counts. The rearrangement joins TRBV7-8 to TRBJ1-5; the D gene is possibly TRBD1 (5 bases). This CDR3 has 13 residues. Trimming shortened V by 2 bases and J by 5 bases, and 7 bases separated the two germline ends. Germline-derived CDR1 and CDR2 are SGHVS and FQNEAQ. The CDR3 is CASSLRGDQPQHF. The CDR3 region has the DNA TGTGCCAGCAGCTTACGGGGGGATCAGCCCCAGCATTTT.

This sequence joins TRBV29-1 and TRBJ1-1, with unresolved D. The CDR3 is 13 residues long. Trimming pared 0 bases from V and 2 bases from J, leaving 7 bases between. Germline V gene sequence: CDR1 SQVTM, CDR2 ANQGSEA. CDR3: CSVEDETNTEAFF. The CDR3 bases are TGCAGCGTTGAAGATGAGACTAACACTGAAGCTTTCTTT.

This clonotype was recorded at least ten times. The chain has TRBV7-2 and TRBJ1-5; unclear D gene. This CDR3 has 18 amino acids. Germline V lookup: CDR1 SGHTA, CDR2 FQGNSA. Trimming removed 2 bases at V and 11 bases at J, with 28 bases between. The CDR3 nucleotides are TGTGCCAGCAGCTTATTGGGCCAGGTGGGCGGTGGTGGTGGGGCCCAGCATTTT. Encoded protein: CASSLLGQVGGGGGAQHF.

This clonotype was counted only a few times. The chain joins TRBV10-3 to TRBJ2-7, with 8 nucleotides matching TRBD1. Germline V gene data show CDR1 as ENHRY and CDR2 as SYGVKD. V gave up 5 bases and J gave up 2 bases; unmatched junction bases: 8. The CDR3 sequence is 15 residues long. This CDR3 reads CAISPPGQDAYEQYF. The DNA of the CDR3 is TGTGCCATCAGTCCACCGGGACAGGACGCCTACGAGCAGTACTTC.

This sequence joins TRBV4-3 and TRBJ2-7; D gene unclear. Germline-derived CDR1 and CDR2 are LGHNA and YSLEER. The CDR3 sequence is 15 residues long. V was clipped by 0 bases and J by 2 bases, with 11 bases between them. CDR3 sequence (DNA): TGCGCCAGCAGCCAAGATCTTACGGAGACCTACGAGCAGTACTTC. Translated: CASSQDLTETYEQYF.

This clonotype came up a few times. This rearrangement joins TRBV28 to TRBJ2-3; the match to TRBD2 covers 13 bases. The CDR3 contains 20 residues. Trimming took 6 bases from V and 5 from J; bases not matched to a gene: 20. Germline V gene sequence: CDR1 MDHEN, CDR2 SYDVKM. For the CDR3, the DNA is TGTGCCAGCAGCTCGATCCCGGGACAGGGGACTAGCGGGGTTGTAGATACGCAGTATTTT. Its protein is CASSSIPGQGTSGVVDTQYF.

This sequence joins TRBV7-6 and TRBJ2-1; 9 nucleotides align to TRBD1. Germline V gives CDR1 SGHVS, CDR2 FNYEAQ. Unmatched junction bases numbered 4, after V lost 5 bases and J lost 8 bases. CDR3 length equals 13 residues. The CDR3 loop reads CASSNRGLDEQFF. In DNA form, the CDR3 reads TGTGCCAGCAGCAACAGGGGGCTGGATGAGCAGTTCTTC.

This chain links TRBV20-1 with TRBJ1-1; D gene unclear. Germline-derived CDR1 and CDR2 are DFQATT and SNEGSKA (reference sequence). The CDR3 contains 12 residues. Trimming took off 3 bases at V and 1 base at J, with 6 bases between the two ends. As DNA, the CDR3 is TGCAGTGCTAGCCACGCGAACACTGAAGCTTTCTTT. Amino acids: CSASHANTEAFF.

This clonotype was detected only a few times. The chain links TRBV5-1 to TRBJ2-3, with 8 nucleotides matching TRBD1. V was pared by 2 bases and J by 2 bases, with 7 bases of the junction left unmatched. Germline values: CDR1 SGHRS, CDR2 YFSETQ. The CDR3 covers 16 residues. CDR3: CASSFKDRENTDTQYF. CDR3 nucleotides: TGCGCCAGCAGCTTTAAGGACAGGGAGAACACAGATACGCAGTATTTT.

V and J are TRBV12-3 or TRBV12-4 and TRBJ1-5; D perhaps matches TRBD1 (6 bases). The CDR3 extends over 14 amino acids. Trimming took 6 bases from V and 0 from J, leaving 9 bases between them. The CDR3 here is CASSEDSSNQPQHF. The CDR3 DNA sequence: TGTGCCAGCAGCGAGGACAGTAGCAATCAGCCCCAGCATTTT.

This chain connects TRBV10-2 to TRBJ1-1; TRBD1 is a possible D gene (5 bases). V was clipped by 5 bases and J by 1 base, with 8 bases between them. The CDR3 consists of 13 residues. CDR1 and CDR2 (germline): WSHSY, SAAADI. The CDR3 region is CASSIDRNTEAFF. CDR3 DNA sequence: TGCGCCAGCAGTATAGACAGGAACACTGAAGCTTTCTTT.

The chain recombines TRBV7-6 with TRBJ2-7; maybe TRBD2 (6 bases). V was trimmed by 5 bases and J by 3 bases, leaving 20 bases between them. CDR1 and CDR2 from the germline V gene are SGHVS and FNYEAQ. The CDR3 runs 16 residues. The CDR3 DNA reads as TGTGCCAGCAGCCCGGCTGGGGAGGTCAAACTCTACGAGCAGTACTTC. Translation: CASSPAGEVKLYEQYF.

The rearrangement joins TRBV11-2 to TRBJ1-5; D might be TRBD1 (6 bases). This CDR3 has 15 residues. Germline V CDR1 and CDR2: SGHAT, FQNNGV. Trimming took 0 bases from V and 2 from J, leaving 8 bases between them. CDR3 bases: TGTGCCAGCAGCTTAGAATGGGGGCGCAATCAGCCCCAGCATTTT. It encodes CASSLEWGRNQPQHF. Full variable domain (missing parts from reference TRBV11-2 and TRBJ1-5): EAGVAQSPRYKIIEKRQSVAFWCNPISGHATLYWYQQILGQGPKLLIQFQNNGVVDDSQLPKDRFSAERLKGVDSTLKIQPAKLEDSAVYLCASSLEWGRNQPQHFGDGTRLSIL.

J is TRBJ1-5 and V is TRBV11-2; TRBD1 is a possible D gene (5 bases). Germline V gene sequence: CDR1 SGHAT, CDR2 FQNNGV. This CDR3 contains 16 residues. Trimming pared 3 bases from V and 5 bases from J, leaving 17 bases between. CDR3 nucleotide sequence: TGTGCCAGCAGCTTCGGGACGGAGACCCCTGATCAGCCCCAGCATTTT. Protein product: CASSFGTETPDQPQHF.

This clonotype was found a few times. This sequence joins TRBV7-8 and TRBJ2-7; 7 positions match TRBD2. CDR3 size: 15 residues. Germline CDR1 SGHVS, CDR2 FQNEAQ. Trimming at V came to 3 bases and at J to 2 bases, leaving 7 bases not matched to a gene. CDR3 nucleotide sequence: TGTGCCAGCAGCTTTGCGACTCGGGGGGCCTACGAGCAGTACTTC. Its translation: CASSFATRGAYEQYF.

In this sample, this clonotype turned up once. The V call is TRBV28, the J call TRBJ2-4, with D possibly being TRBD2 (5 bases). This CDR3 contains 13 residues. CDR1 and CDR2 from the germline V gene are MDHEN and SYDVKM. V was shortened by 10 bases and J by 8 bases, with 18 bases between the two germline ends. CDR3 sequence (DNA): TGTGCCATCGGGGAAAGACTCCGGCACATTCAGTACTTC. This translates into CAIGERLRHIQYF.

The J gene is TRBJ1-2, the V gene TRBV2; 8 nucleotides match TRBD1. CDR1 and CDR2 from the germline V gene are SNHLY and FYNNEI. The CDR3 spans 13 residues. The trim removed 7 bases at V and 6 bases at J, leaving 7 bases unmatched. Here the CDR3 reads CASIPRGQDGYTF. The CDR3 nucleotides are TGTGCCAGCATTCCCAGGGGGCAAGATGGCTACACCTTC. Full variable domain (rest looked up from reference TRBV2 and TRBJ1-2): EPEVTQTPSHQVTQMGQEVILRCVPISNHLYFYWYRQILGQKVEFLVSFYNNEISEKSEIFDDQFSVERPDGSNFTLKIRSTKLEDSAMYFCASIPRGQDGYTFGSGTRLTVV.

The V and J genes are TRBV9 and TRBJ2-2; 14 nucleotides match TRBD2. CDR3 length: 17 amino acids. Trimming at V came to 4 bases and at J to 8 bases, leaving 10 bases not matched to a gene. Per germline, CDR1 SGDLS and CDR2 YYNGEE. CDR3 bases: TGTGCCAGCAGCCCCCCGGGACTAGCGGGGGCCGGGGGGGAGCTGTTTTTT. Translation: CASSPPGLAGAGGELFF.

This clonotype showed up just a few times. The chain is built from TRBV12-3 or TRBV12-4 and TRBJ1-6, with 7 bases identical to TRBD1. V lost 1 base to trimming and J lost 6 bases; unmatched junction nucleotides: 6. The CDR3 spans 16 residues. CDR3 sequence reads: CASSLGFGTVNSPLHF. CDR3 in DNA: TGTGCCAGCAGTTTAGGGTTCGGGACAGTTAATTCACCCCTCCACTTT.